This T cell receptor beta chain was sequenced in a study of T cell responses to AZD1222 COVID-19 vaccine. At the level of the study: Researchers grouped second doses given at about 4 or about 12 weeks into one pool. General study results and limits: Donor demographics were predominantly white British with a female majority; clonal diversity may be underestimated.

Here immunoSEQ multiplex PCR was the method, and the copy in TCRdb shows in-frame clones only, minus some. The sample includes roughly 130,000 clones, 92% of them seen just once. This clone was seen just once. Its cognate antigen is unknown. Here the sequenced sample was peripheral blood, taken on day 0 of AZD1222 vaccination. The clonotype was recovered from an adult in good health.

The chain's CDR3 is CASSSPLARGNYGYTF. The CDR3 nucleotides read TGTGCCAGCAGCTCCCCTCTAGCCAGAGGCAACTATGGCTACACCTTC. This chain joins TRBV7-9 and TRBJ1-2; D remains ambiguous. Germline V gives CDR1 SEHNR, CDR2 FQNEAQ (reference sequence). This CDR3 is built from 16 residues. Trimming took off 4 bases at V and 2 bases at J, with 17 bases between the two ends.